This entry lists 3 T cell receptor beta chains sequenced from one sample in a study of CD8 T cells in ankylosing spondylitis. Each CDR3 protein gets one entry after TCRdb re-called the 5' RACE reads with MiXCR. Of about 130,000 distinct CDR3 sequences in the sample, approximately 10% are singletons; the top ten hold about 3.6%. The sequenced material came from blood, either unsorted or a sorted T cell fraction (not recorded which). The receptor set was obtained from a male donor with ankylosing spondylitis or in good health (not recorded which).

J is TRBJ2-7 and V is TRBV20-1, with 7 positions matching TRBD2. The CDR3 runs 15 residues. The V gene end was trimmed by 0 bases and the J gene end by 2 bases; junction bases not matched to a gene: 7. Germline CDR1 DFQATT, CDR2 SNEGSKA (reference sequence). The chain's CDR3 is CSARDLAGVPYEQYF. DNA of the CDR3: TGCAGTGCTAGAGATCTCGCGGGAGTACCCTACGAGCAGTACTTC.

This clonotype was detected many times. The chain combines TRBV25-1 with TRBJ2-2, with TRBD1 matching over 9 bases. The CDR3 sequence is 16 residues long. The germline V gene encodes CDR1 MGHDK and CDR2 SYGVNS. The junction had 7 bases not matched to a gene; V was cut back by 5 bases and J by 3 bases. CDR3 residues: CASSQTGGPYTGELFF. The CDR3 DNA reads as TGTGCCAGCAGTCAGACAGGGGGACCATACACCGGGGAGCTGTTTTTT.

This clonotype was counted at least ten times. The rearrangement links TRBV21-1 to TRBJ2-7. TRBV21-1 is a pseudogene locus. This CDR3 region has 13 residues. As DNA, the CDR3 is TGTGCCAGCATTCAGACTAGCGCCTACGAGCAGTACTTC. This translates into CASIQTSAYEQYF.